This T cell receptor beta chain was documented in a study of CD8+ T cells in alopecia areata. Study results and caveats: It was less clear whether patients shared TCRs than it was in mice, possibly because of HLA. Tissue-resident alphabeta T cells belonging to normal skin likewise get sequenced within scalp specimens. Affected lesional scalp, above all in alopecia totalis/universalis, was more clonal than normal scalp.

In its sample, this clone was seen a few times. Its antigen remains unidentified. The sequencing template was cDNA reverse transcribed from extracted RNA. Repertoires were generated with immunoSEQ multiplex PCR, while TCRdb's copy carries only in-frame clones and drops some. This table has under 130,000 clones, 55% appearing once. Germline assignment: CDR1 SEHNR and CDR2 FQNEAQ (reference sequence). The CDR3 runs 16 residues. V trimming: 4 bases; J trimming: 3 bases; junction bases outside the gene matches: 10. Researchers picked out CD4+ and CD8+ T cells from PBMCs by sorting. The receptor comes from a human donor in good health. The sample was CD4+ T cells sorted from blood. The V gene is TRBV7-9, the J gene TRBJ1-1; 8 bases agree with TRBD1. This CDR3 is CASSSPPGQEYTEAFF. The CDR3 nucleotides read TGTGCCAGCAGCTCGCCCCCGGGACAGGAATACACTGAAGCTTTCTTT. The variable domain in full, with the rest retrieved from reference TRBV7-9 and TRBJ1-1, is DTGVSQNPRHKITKRGQNVTFRCDPISEHNRLYWYRQTLGQGPEFLTYFQNEAQLEKSRLLSDRFSAERPKGSFSTLEIQRTEQGDSAMYLCASSSPPGQEYTEAFFGQGTRLTVV.